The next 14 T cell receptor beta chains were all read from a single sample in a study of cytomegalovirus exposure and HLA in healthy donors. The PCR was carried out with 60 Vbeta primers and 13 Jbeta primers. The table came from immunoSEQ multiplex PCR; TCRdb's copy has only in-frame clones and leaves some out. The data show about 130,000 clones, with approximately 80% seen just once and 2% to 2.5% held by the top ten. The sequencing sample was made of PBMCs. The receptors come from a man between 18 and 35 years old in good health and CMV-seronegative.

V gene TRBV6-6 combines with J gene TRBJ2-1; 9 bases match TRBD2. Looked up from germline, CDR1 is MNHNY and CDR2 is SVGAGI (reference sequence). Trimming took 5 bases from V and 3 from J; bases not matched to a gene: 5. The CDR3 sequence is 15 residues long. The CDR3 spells CASSGASGVYNEQFF. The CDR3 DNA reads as TGTGCCAGCAGTGGGGCTAGCGGGGTCTACAATGAGCAGTTCTTC.

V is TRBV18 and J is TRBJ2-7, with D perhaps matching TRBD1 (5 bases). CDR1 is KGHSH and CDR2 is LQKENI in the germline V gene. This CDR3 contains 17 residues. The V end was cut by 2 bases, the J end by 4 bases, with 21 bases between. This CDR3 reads CASSPYRAAGWGYEQYV. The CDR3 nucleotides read TGTGCCAGCTCACCATACCGGGCGGCAGGGTGGGGTTACGAGCAGTACGTC.

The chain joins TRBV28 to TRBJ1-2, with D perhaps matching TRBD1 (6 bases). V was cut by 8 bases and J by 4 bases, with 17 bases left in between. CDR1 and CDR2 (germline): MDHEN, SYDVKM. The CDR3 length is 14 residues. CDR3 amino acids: CASGSGDRVYGYTF. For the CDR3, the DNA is TGTGCCAGCGGGTCAGGGGATCGAGTCTATGGCTACACCTTC.

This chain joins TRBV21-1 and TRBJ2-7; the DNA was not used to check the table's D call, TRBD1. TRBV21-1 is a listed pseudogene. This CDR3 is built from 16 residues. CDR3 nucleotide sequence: TGTGCCAGCAGCAAAGACAACAGGACAGGGAGCCACGAGCAGTACTTC. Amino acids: CASSKDNRTGSHEQYF.

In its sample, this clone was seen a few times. CDR3 nucleotides: TGTGCCAGCGCATCACAGGGGATTTTGGCTTTCTTT. Translation gives CASASQGILAFF. The chain links TRBV11-2 to TRBJ1-1, with 7 positions matching TRBD1. The CDR3 covers 12 residues. V shed 8 bases, J shed 11 bases, and the junction held 11 bases outside the gene matches. Looked up from germline, CDR1 is SGHAT and CDR2 is FQNNGV.

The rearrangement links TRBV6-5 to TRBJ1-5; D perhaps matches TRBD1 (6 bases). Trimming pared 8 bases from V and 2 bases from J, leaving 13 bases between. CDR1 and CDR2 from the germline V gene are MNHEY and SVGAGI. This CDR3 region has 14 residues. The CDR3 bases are TGTGCCAGCCGGGGGGGGGCCGGCAATCAGCCCCAGCATTTT. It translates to CASRGGAGNQPQHF.

The CDR3 sequence: CASSPGGAGGSTEAFF. Here the CDR3 DNA reads TGTGCCAGCAGCCCCGGGGGGGCAGGTGGGAGCACTGAAGCTTTCTTT. V is TRBV7-3 and J is TRBJ1-1; tentatively, D is TRBD1 (6 bases). Trimming cost V 5 bases and J 4 bases, with 20 bases left between them. This CDR3 comprises 16 residues. Germline loops: CDR1 SGHTA, CDR2 FQGTGA.

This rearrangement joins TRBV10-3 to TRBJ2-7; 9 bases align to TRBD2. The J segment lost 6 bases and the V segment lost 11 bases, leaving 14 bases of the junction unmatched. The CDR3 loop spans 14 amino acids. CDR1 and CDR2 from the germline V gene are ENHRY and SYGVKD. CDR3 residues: CAVAKASGMGEQYF. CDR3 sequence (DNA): TGTGCCGTCGCTAAAGCTAGCGGGATGGGCGAGCAGTACTTC.

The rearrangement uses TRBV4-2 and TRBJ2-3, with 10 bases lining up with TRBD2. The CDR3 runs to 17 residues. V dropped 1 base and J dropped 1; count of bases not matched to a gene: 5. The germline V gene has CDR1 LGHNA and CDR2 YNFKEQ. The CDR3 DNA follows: TGTGCCAGCAGCCAAGTTGTAGGGACTAGCGGCACAGATACGCAGTATTTT. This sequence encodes CASSQVVGTSGTDTQYF.

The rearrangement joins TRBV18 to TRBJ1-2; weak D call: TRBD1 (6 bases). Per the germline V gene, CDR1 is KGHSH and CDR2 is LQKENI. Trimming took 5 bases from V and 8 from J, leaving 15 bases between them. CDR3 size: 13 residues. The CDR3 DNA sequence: TGTGCCAGCTCATCAACAGGGCCTACCGGCTACACCTTC. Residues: CASSSTGPTGYTF.

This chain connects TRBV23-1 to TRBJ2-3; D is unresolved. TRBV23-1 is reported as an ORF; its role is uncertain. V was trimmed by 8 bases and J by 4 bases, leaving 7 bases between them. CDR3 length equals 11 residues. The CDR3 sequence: CASPRSDTQYF. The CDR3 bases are TGCGCCAGCCCTAGATCAGATACGCAGTATTTT.

Written as DNA, the CDR3 is TGTGCCAGCAGCGTAGCTCCGGGAGGCTACAATGAGCAGTTCTTC. Encoded protein: CASSVAPGGYNEQFF. The V and J genes are TRBV9 and TRBJ2-1; 7 bases map to TRBD2. The CDR3 sequence is 15 residues long. Germline V gives CDR1 SGDLS, CDR2 YYNGEE. J was trimmed by 3 bases and V by 0 bases; bases with no gene match: 3.

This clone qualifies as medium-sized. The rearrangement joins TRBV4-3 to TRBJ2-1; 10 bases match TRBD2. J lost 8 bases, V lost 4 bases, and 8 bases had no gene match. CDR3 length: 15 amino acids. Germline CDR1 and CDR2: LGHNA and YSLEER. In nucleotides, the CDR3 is TGCGCCAGCAGCCCTCAAGCGGGAGGGGTGGATGAGCAGTTCTTC. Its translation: CASSPQAGGVDEQFF.

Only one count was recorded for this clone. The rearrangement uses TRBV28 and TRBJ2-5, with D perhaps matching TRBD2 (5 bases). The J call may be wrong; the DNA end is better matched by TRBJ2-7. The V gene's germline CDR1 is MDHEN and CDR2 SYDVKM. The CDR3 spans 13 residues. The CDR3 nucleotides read TGTGCCTCAAAAGGCGGGTCTAACTACGAGCAGTACTTC. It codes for CASKGGSNYEQYF.